These T cell receptor beta chains were read from a single sample in a study of CD8+CD57+ T cells in acquired aplastic anemia. TCRdb called the reads again in MiXCR, with one record for every CDR3 protein. The repertoire consists of around 230,000 distinct CDR3 sequences, with about 59% occurring once and the leading ten covering 25% to 30%. Sequencing used sorted CD4+, CD8+, or CD8+CD57+ T cells (not recorded which) from PBMCs. The receptors stem from a human donor in good health. The CDR3 runs from the conserved cysteine through the conserved F or W. A D gene is named only where the DNA matches it firmly. Only some rows state a clone size, as once, few, many or a class for expanded clones.

>TRBV7-9|TRBD1|many|TRBJ2-2
TGTGCCAGCAGCTCGGGGACAGGGGCCGGGGAGCTGTTTTTT
CASSSGTGAGELFF
>TRBV7-8|NA|NA|TRBJ2-3
TGTGCCAGCAGCTTAATGGACAAAGGAGATACGCAGTATTTT
CASSLMDKGDTQYF
>TRBV29-1|NA|many|TRBJ1-3
TGCAGCGTTGAGGGCACTCCCTCTGGAAACACCATATATTTT
CSVEGTPSGNTIYF
>TRBV5-6|NA|many|TRBJ1-1
TGTGCCAGCAGTTCAACGGGAGGGCCGGGTGAAGCTTTCTTT
CASSSTGGPGEAFF
>TRBV20-1|TRBD2|few|TRBJ2-7
TGCAGTGCCACCGGGACTAGCGGGAGCTACGAGCAGTACTTC
CSATGTSGSYEQYF
>TRBV6-5|NA|many|TRBJ2-5
TGTGCCAGCAGTCCAGAGGCCGGGATTTCATTC
CASSPEAGISF
>TRBV25-1|TRBD2|NA|TRBJ2-1
TGTGCCAGCAGTGCCTTACTAGCGTCAGTTGTGGATGAGCAGTTCTTC
CASSALLASVVDEQFF
>TRBV7-9|NA|NA|TRBJ2-7
TGTGCCAGCAGCTTAGACAGCTTCTACGAGCAGTACTTC
CASSLDSFYEQYF
>TRBV9|NA|NA|TRBJ2-7
TGTGCCAGCAGCCAAGATCCCGGGGAGTCCTACGAGCAGTACTTC
CASSQDPGESYEQYF
>TRBV5-1|NA|NA|TRBJ1-1
TGCGCCAGCAGCTTGGTTTCCGCCCGTGAAGCTTTCTTT
CASSLVSAREAFF
>TRBV2|TRBD2|NA|TRBJ2-7
TGTGCCAGCCTGCTGGCGGGAGGGACCTACGAGCAGTACTTC
CASLLAGGTYEQYF
>TRBV7-2|TRBD2|NA|TRBJ2-7
TGTGCCAGCAGCTTAGAGGCATCGGCGGGAGGTCTATTATCATACGAGCAGTACTTC
CASSLEASAGGLLSYEQYF
>TRBV7-9|NA|many|TRBJ1-1
TGTGCCAGCCCCTTACCCGGTGCTCCTCCGTGGTCCGAAGCTTTCTTT
CASPLPGAPPWSEAFF
>TRBV7-8|NA|NA|TRBJ1-1
TGTGCCAGCAGCCCCAGGGGCGTGGGGACTGAAGCTTTCTTT
CASSPRGVGTEAFF
>TRBV2|TRBD1|NA|TRBJ1-5
TGTGCCAGCACCGCCGGGACAGGGTCTCAGCCCCAGCATTTT
CASTAGTGSQPQHF
>TRBV5-4|TRBD1|few|TRBJ1-2
TGTGCCAGCAGCCCGGACAGGGTGGGTTATGGCTACACCTTC
CASSPDRVGYGYTF
>TRBV12-3/TRBV12-4|NA|NA|TRBJ1-5
TGTGCCAGCAGTGAGGCAGTAGGGGGGCCCCAGCATTTT
CASSEAVGGPQHF
>TRBV2|NA|once|TRBJ2-5
TGTGCCAGCAGTGAAGCGCGGATCTTAACGGGTTCAGAGACCCAGTACTTC
CASSEARILTGSETQYF
>TRBV5-1|TRBD1|NA|TRBJ2-2
TGCGCCAGCAGCGGGGACAGGGGAGACACCGGGGAGCTGTTTTTT
CASSGDRGDTGELFF
>TRBV29-1|NA|NA|TRBJ2-7
TGCCAGCGGATCCCTCACGAGCAGTACTTC
CQRIPHEQYF
>TRBV7-9|TRBD1|NA|TRBJ1-1
TGTGCCAGCAGCATAGCCGGGACAGGGTTGACTGAAGCTTTCTTT
CASSIAGTGLTEAFF
>TRBV4-2|TRBD2|many|TRBJ2-3
TGTGCCAGCAGGGACGGGGGGGTTCAATACACAGATACGCAGTATTTT
CASRDGGVQYTDTQYF
>TRBV3-2|NA|many|TRBJ1-6
TGTGCCAGCAGCCAAGTGGAGGACAGTCGCTCCTATAATTCACCCCTCCACTTT
CASSQVEDSRSYNSPLHF
>TRBV7-2|TRBD1|NA|TRBJ2-7
TGTGCCAGCAGCTCTCTGCGGGACAGGGAGTACGAGCAGTACTTC
CASSSLRDREYEQYF
>TRBV4-2|NA|few|TRBJ2-1
TGTGCCAGCAGCCAAGAATCCGGCGATAGGGGGTACAATGAGCAGTTCTTC
CASSQESGDRGYNEQFF